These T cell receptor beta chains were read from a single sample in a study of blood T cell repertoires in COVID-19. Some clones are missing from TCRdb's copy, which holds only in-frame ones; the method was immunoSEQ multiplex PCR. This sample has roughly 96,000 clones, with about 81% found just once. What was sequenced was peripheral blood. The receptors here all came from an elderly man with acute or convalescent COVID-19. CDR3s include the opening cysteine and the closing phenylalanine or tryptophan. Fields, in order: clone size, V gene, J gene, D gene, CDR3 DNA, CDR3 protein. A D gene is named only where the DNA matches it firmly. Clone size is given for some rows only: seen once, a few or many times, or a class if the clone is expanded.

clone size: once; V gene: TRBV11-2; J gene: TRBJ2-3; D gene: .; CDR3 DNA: TGTGCCAGCAGCTCGGGGTTCGGGGGCACAGATACGCAGTATTTT; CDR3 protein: CASSSGFGGTDTQYF
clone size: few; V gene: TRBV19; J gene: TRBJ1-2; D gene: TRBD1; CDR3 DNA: TGTGCCACAAAAGGGACAGGTGAAGATGGCTACACCTTC; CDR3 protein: CATKGTGEDGYTF
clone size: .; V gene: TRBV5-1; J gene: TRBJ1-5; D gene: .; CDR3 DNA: TGCGCCAGCAGCTTGGACTCCTATAGCAATCAGCCCCAGCATTTT; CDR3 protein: CASSLDSYSNQPQHF
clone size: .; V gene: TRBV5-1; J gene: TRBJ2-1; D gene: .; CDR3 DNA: TGCGCCAGCAGCCTAAGGGAGTTCTTCAATGAGCAGTTCTTC; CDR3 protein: CASSLREFFNEQFF
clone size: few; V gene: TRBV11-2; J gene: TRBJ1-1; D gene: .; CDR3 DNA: TGTGCCAGCAGCTTAGGCCGGAGGACTGAAGCTTTCTTT; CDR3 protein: CASSLGRRTEAFF
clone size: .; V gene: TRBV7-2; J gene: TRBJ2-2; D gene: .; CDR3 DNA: TGTGCCAGCAGCCGCCCCCTGGCAGGTGGGGAGCTGTTTTTT; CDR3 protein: CASSRPLAGGELFF
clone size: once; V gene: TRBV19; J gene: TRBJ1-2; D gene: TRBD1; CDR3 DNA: TGTGCCAGTAGTAGGGAACAGGGGATCCATGGCTACACCTTC; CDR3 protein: CASSREQGIHGYTF
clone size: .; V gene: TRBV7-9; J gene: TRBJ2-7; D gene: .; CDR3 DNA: TGTGCCAGCAGCTTGACAGAAACTTACGAGCAGTACTTC; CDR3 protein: CASSLTETYEQYF
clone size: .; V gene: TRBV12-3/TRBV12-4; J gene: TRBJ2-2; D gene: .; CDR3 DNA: TGTGCCAGCAGTTTACACGGAGCCGAGCTGTTTTTT; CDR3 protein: CASSLHGAELFF
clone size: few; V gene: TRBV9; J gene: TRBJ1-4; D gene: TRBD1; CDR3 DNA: TGTGCCAGCAGCCCGGGACAGGGGAATGAAAAACTGTTTTTT; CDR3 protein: CASSPGQGNEKLFF
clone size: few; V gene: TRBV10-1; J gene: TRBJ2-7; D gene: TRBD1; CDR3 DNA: TGCGCCAGCAGTGGGACAGGGGAAGCCGAGCAGTACTTC; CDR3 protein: CASSGTGEAEQYF
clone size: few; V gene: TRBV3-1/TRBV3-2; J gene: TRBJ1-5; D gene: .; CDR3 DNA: TGTGCCAGCAGCGTAAAAGGGGTCAATCAGCCCCAGCATTTT; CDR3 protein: CASSVKGVNQPQHF
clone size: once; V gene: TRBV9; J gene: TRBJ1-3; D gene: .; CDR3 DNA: TGTGCCAGCAGCCGGGGGAGTAGGGCAAACACCATATATTTT; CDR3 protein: CASSRGSRANTIYF
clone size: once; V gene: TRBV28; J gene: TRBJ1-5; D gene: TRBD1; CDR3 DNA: TGTGCCAGCAGTCAGGGGGGCAATCAGCCCCAGCATTTT; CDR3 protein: CASSQGGNQPQHF
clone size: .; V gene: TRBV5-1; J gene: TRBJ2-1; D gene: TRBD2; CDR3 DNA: TGCGCCAGTCGCTTATTAGCGGGAGCCTACAATGAGCAGTTCTTC; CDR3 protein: CASRLLAGAYNEQFF